This T cell receptor (beta chain) was sequenced for a study of blood T cell repertoires in COVID-19. Whole-study context: Italy, Spain and the United States were the sources of the convalescent and acute COVID-19 samples. The cDNA or gDNA used as material had been derived from T cells, B-cell-depleted T cells, or PBMCs.

The CDR3 length is 15 residues. Germline V gene lookup returns CDR1 SGHNT and CDR2 YYREEE (reference sequence). V shed 4 bases and J 7 bases; nucleotides not matched to a gene: 9. The authors' processing: Reference gene primer amplification gave estimated nucleated cell counts. Assay used: immunoSEQ multiplex PCR; TCRdb lists only in-frame clones, some missing. V and J calls and clone size are those listed in that table; D and trimming were worked out from the DNA. The data hold 85,000 to 110,000 clones, with nearly 90% observed a single time. Source material: peripheral blood. The receptor was isolated from a man in his forties or fifties in a cohort sampled during active COVID-19. V usage is TRBV5-4 and J usage is TRBJ1-4; 8 nucleotides agree with TRBD1. For the CDR3, the DNA is TGTGCCAGCAGCATCGGACAGGGTACCAGTGAAAAACTGTTTTTT. Translation gives CASSIGQGTSEKLFF.